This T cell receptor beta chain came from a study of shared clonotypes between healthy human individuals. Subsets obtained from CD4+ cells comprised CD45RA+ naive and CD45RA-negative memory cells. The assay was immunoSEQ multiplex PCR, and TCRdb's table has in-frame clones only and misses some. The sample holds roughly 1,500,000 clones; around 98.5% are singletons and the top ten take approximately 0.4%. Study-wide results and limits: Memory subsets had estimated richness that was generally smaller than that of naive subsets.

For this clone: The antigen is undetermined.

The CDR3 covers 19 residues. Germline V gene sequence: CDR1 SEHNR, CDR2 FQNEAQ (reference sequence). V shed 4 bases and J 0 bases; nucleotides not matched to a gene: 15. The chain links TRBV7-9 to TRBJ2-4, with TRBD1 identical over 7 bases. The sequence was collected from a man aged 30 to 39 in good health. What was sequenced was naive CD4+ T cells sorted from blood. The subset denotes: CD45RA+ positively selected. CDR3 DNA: TGTGCCAGCAGCTCCAACATCCACGGGACAGCTCTAGCCAAAAACATTCAGTACTTC. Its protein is CASSSNIHGTALAKNIQYF.